Listed here is a single T cell receptor beta chain. Its antigen is undetermined. Separation of CD4+ and CD8+ cells was performed by positive magnetic bead selection, and purity was verified by flow cytometry. Profiling relied on immunoSEQ multiplex PCR, and the TCRdb table lists in-frame clones only, not all of them. Among under 25,000 clones, 86% were seen once, and the ten largest hold 15%. These data are taken from a study of somatic mutations in cytotoxic T cells in rheumatoid arthritis. For the study at large: Flow-sorting brought some V beta antibody-stained T-cell populations to nearly 100% purity, V beta1+ cells sequenced for TCRB among them. General observations from the study: A largest CD8+ clone above 20% of CD8+ cells occurred in about an eighth of the roughly 65 patients. Increasing age coincided with elevated CD8+ clonality among rheumatoid arthritis patients, though not among healthy controls.

V shed 5 bases and J shed 7 bases, with 15 bases lying between them. Germline CDR1 and CDR2: MDHEN and SYDVKM. The CDR3 is 13 residues long. The sequencing input was CD8+ T cells sorted from blood. The TCR originated in a man aged 35 to 55 in good health. The chain joins TRBV28 to TRBJ2-7; D ambiguous. The CDR3 DNA reads as TGTGCCAGCAGTCGACCACTATCAGCGGAGCAGTACTTC. Translating it yields CASSRPLSAEQYF.